Following are 28 T cell receptor beta chains from one sample sequenced in a study of blood T cell repertoires in COVID-19. Profiled with immunoSEQ multiplex PCR; TCRdb holds only in-frame clones, not every one. The data hold 95,000 to 100,000 clones, with around 93% observed a single time. The sequenced sample was peripheral blood. These receptors all stem from a man over 45 with acute or convalescent COVID-19.

This clone was picked up one time. The rearrangement joins TRBV5-1 to TRBJ2-7, with D perhaps TRBD2 (5 bases). Trimming took 1 base from V and 2 from J, leaving 10 bases between them. Germline CDR1 is SGHRS and CDR2 is YFSETQ. There are 14 residues in the CDR3. The CDR3 spells CASSLTPGTYEQYF. Written as DNA, the CDR3 is TGCGCCAGCAGCTTGACTCCGGGGACCTACGAGCAGTACTTC.

The chain combines TRBV19 with TRBJ1-3; 8 nucleotides align to TRBD1. CDR1 LNHDA and CDR2 SQIVND come from the germline V gene (reference sequence). After removal of 2 bases from V and 7 bases from J, the junction contained 7 bases not matched to a gene. The CDR3 extends over 15 amino acids. The CDR3 spells CASSIRGQDGNTIYF. DNA for the CDR3: TGTGCCAGTAGTATACGGGGACAGGACGGCAACACCATATATTTT.

The chain joins TRBV7-8 to TRBJ1-2; D call uncertain. Germline lookup yields CDR1 SGHVS and CDR2 FQNEAQ. Trimming took off 5 bases at V and 5 bases at J, with 12 bases between the two ends. The CDR3 consists of 13 residues. The CDR3 sequence: CASSVNTEYGYTF. Here the CDR3 DNA reads TGTGCCAGCAGCGTCAATACGGAGTATGGCTACACCTTC.

The chain carries TRBV18 and TRBJ1-1; D is undetermined. The CDR3 runs to 12 residues. In germline, CDR1 is KGHSH, CDR2 LQKENI. Trimming took 5 bases from V and 3 from J, leaving 7 bases between them. This CDR3 is CASSEGDTEAFF. In nucleotides, the CDR3 is TGTGCCAGCTCAGAGGGTGACACTGAAGCTTTCTTT.

The gene calls are TRBV6-2 or TRBV6-3 and TRBJ2-6, with TRBD1 as a possible D gene (5 bases). There are 20 residues in the CDR3. V lost 6 bases, J lost 2 bases, and 26 bases lay in between. Germline assignment: CDR1 MNHEY and CDR2 SVGEGT. CDR3 sequence (DNA): TGTGCCAGCAGCCCCGCCCGGCAGGGTCTCCTTCTACCTGGGGCCAACGTCCTGACTTTC. Protein sequence: CASSPARQGLLLPGANVLTF.

CDR3 sequence reads: CASSSGTDSPLHF. In DNA, the CDR3 is TGTGCCAGCAGTTCTGGGACAGATTCACCCCTCCACTTT. The chain combines TRBV12-3 or TRBV12-4 with TRBJ1-6; TRBD1 matches at 7 bases. Trimming removed 4 bases from V and 8 bases from J; junction bases left unmatched: 2. The CDR3 has 13 residues.

This chain connects TRBV4-1 to TRBJ2-5, with D tentatively TRBD1 (6 bases). Deletions cut 1 base from V and 0 bases from J, with 9 bases between. The CDR3 length is 15 residues. CDR1 and CDR2 (germline): MGHRA, YSYEKL. The CDR3 is CASSQVQGNQETQYF. DNA of the CDR3: TGCGCCAGCAGCCAAGTACAGGGAAACCAAGAGACCCAGTACTTC.

V usage is TRBV11-3 and J usage is TRBJ2-7; D possibly corresponds to TRBD2 (5 bases). The V gene's germline CDR1 is SGHNT and CDR2 YENEEA. This CDR3 contains 12 residues. V lost 3 bases, J lost 3 bases, and 6 bases lay in between. CDR3: CASSFRGYEQYF. CDR3 DNA sequence: TGTGCCAGCAGCTTCCGGGGCTACGAGCAGTACTTC.

J is TRBJ1-1 and V is TRBV19; TRBD1 might be the D (5 bases). V was cut by 7 bases and J by 4 bases, with 7 bases left in between. In germline, CDR1 is LNHDA, CDR2 SQIVND (reference sequence). This CDR3 region has 11 residues. The chain's CDR3 is CASTRVTEAFF. The CDR3, as DNA: TGTGCCAGTACCAGGGTCACTGAAGCTTTCTTT.

The chain joins TRBV9 to TRBJ1-4, with D possibly matching TRBD1 (6 bases). The V end lost 0 bases, the J end lost 7 bases, and 16 bases lay between the germline ends. CDR1 and CDR2 (germline): SGDLS, YYNGEE. The CDR3 is 16 amino acids. DNA for the CDR3: TGTGCCAGCAGCGTAGGGATAGGGGGAGATTTTGAAAAACTGTTTTTT. As protein: CASSVGIGGDFEKLFF.

Only one count was recorded for this clone. V gene TRBV28 combines with J gene TRBJ1-1; 8 bases match TRBD1. V lost 8 bases and J lost 0; bases outside the gene matches: 17. Germline CDR1 reads MDHEN; CDR2 reads SYDVKM. There are 18 residues in the CDR3. CDR3 nucleotide sequence: TGTGCCAGCTTCCCTCTGGGGACTCTGACAGGGGTGAACACTGAAGCTTTCTTT. The encoded protein is CASFPLGTLTGVNTEAFF.

The chain recombines TRBV7-9 with TRBJ2-3; perhaps TRBD1 as D (6 bases). The V end was cut by 6 bases, the J end by 6 bases, with 16 bases between. The CDR3 totals 14 residues. Germline CDR1 and CDR2: SEHNR and FQNEAQ (reference sequence). The CDR3 region has the DNA TGTGCCAGCAGTCCCGACAGGACCCCGGATACGCAGTATTTT. Encoded protein: CASSPDRTPDTQYF.

V usage is TRBV7-9 and J usage is TRBJ2-3; 7 nucleotides match TRBD2. CDR1 SEHNR and CDR2 FQNEAQ come from the germline V gene (reference sequence). This CDR3 is built from 16 residues. The V and J ends lost 5 bases and 1 base, in that order; junction bases with no gene match: 9. CDR3 loop: CASSREAGTRTDTQYF. CDR3 DNA: TGTGCCAGCAGCCGGGAGGCGGGGACCCGCACAGATACGCAGTATTTT.

V gene TRBV19 combines with J gene TRBJ2-1, with a possible D match to TRBD1 (5 bases). CDR1 LNHDA and CDR2 SQIVND come from the germline V gene (reference sequence). The ends were cut back, 3 bases at V and 4 bases at J, with 10 bases in the middle. The length of the CDR3 is 14 residues. As DNA, the CDR3 is TGTGCCAGTAGTATTTGGGGCAGATACAATGAGCAGTTCTTC. The encoded protein is CASSIWGRYNEQFF.

The rearrangement uses TRBV4-2 and TRBJ1-2; TRBD1 is a possible D gene (6 bases). Germline-derived CDR1 and CDR2 are LGHNA and YNFKEQ. CDR3 length equals 15 residues. Deletions cut 2 bases from V and 6 bases from J, with 16 bases between. The CDR3, as DNA: TGTGCCAGCAGCCAAAACGCAGGGGAACTTGATGGCTACACCTTC. It specifies CASSQNAGELDGYTF.

The rearrangement links TRBV6-1 to TRBJ1-2; D is unclear. The CDR3 has 15 amino acids. V gave up 1 base and J gave up 3 bases, with 12 bases separating them. Germline V gene lookup returns CDR1 MNHNS and CDR2 SASEGT. The CDR3: CASSEGVGRHYGYTF. The CDR3 DNA reads TGTGCCAGCAGTGAAGGTGTTGGGAGGCACTATGGCTACACCTTC.

V and J are TRBV30 and TRBJ1-2; 8 bases are a match to TRBD1. This CDR3 has 14 residues. V was pared by 4 bases and J by 5 bases, with 9 bases of the junction left unmatched. Germline lookup yields CDR1 GTSNPN and CDR2 SVGIG (reference sequence). DNA of the CDR3: TGTGCCTGGAATCCTACAGGGGGTGGATATGGCTACACCTTC. Residues: CAWNPTGGGYGYTF.

The chain employs TRBV19 and TRBJ1-5, with D unclear. The CDR3 extends over 12 amino acids. CDR1 LNHDA and CDR2 SQIVND come from the germline V gene (reference sequence). Trimming removed 4 bases from V and 7 bases from J, with 8 bases in between. This CDR3 reads CASSTPPQPQHF. CDR3 DNA: TGTGCCAGTAGTACCCCCCCACAGCCCCAGCATTTT.

The V and J genes are TRBV30 and TRBJ1-1, with D hard to call. The CDR3 is made up of 12 amino acids. CDR1 and CDR2 from the germline V gene are GTSNPN and SVGIG (reference sequence). Trimming cost V 5 bases and J 4 bases, with 11 bases left between them. The CDR3 is CAWVSGITEAFF. In DNA, the CDR3 is TGTGCCTGGGTGTCCGGGATCACTGAAGCTTTCTTT.

V usage is TRBV11-2 and J usage is TRBJ2-5; TRBD1 matches 11 bases. The CDR3 covers 15 residues. Germline-derived CDR1 and CDR2 are SGHAT and FQNNGV. The trim removed 4 bases at V and 4 bases at J, leaving 5 bases unmatched. This CDR3 is CASSSRDRGLETQYF. For the CDR3, the DNA is TGTGCCAGCAGCTCCCGGGACAGGGGGTTAGAGACCCAGTACTTC.

The CDR3 loop reads CASSGQTGYSVYGYTF. The CDR3 nucleotides are TGTGCCAGCAGTGGGCAGACAGGGTATTCGGTCTATGGCTACACCTTC. V and J are TRBV25-1 and TRBJ1-2; 7 bases match TRBD1. V lost 4 bases, J lost 4 bases, and 12 bases stayed unmatched. This CDR3 comprises 16 residues. Germline CDR1 reads MGHDK; CDR2 reads SYGVNS.

This chain joins TRBV18 and TRBJ1-1; 8 bases are shared with TRBD1. Germline V CDR1 and CDR2: KGHSH, LQKENI. Trimming at V came to 3 bases and at J to 12 bases, leaving 3 bases not matched to a gene. The CDR3 is made up of 11 amino acids. The CDR3 loop is CASSPGDRTFF. In DNA form, the CDR3 reads TGTGCCAGCTCACCCGGGGACAGGACTTTCTTT.

The rearrangement links TRBV27 to TRBJ1-2; 8 bases line up with TRBD1. The CDR3 length is 16 residues. V lost 3 bases, J lost 4 bases, and 10 bases stayed unmatched. Germline CDR1 and CDR2: MNHEY and SMNVEV (reference sequence). The DNA of the CDR3 is TGTGCCAGCAGTTTTGCACAGGGGGTGGGGGGCTATGGCTACACCTTC. Amino acid sequence: CASSFAQGVGGYGYTF.

This clone was seen only once. The rearrangement uses TRBV24-1 and TRBJ2-1; 9 bases map to TRBD2. Looked up from germline, CDR1 is KGHDR and CDR2 is SFDVKD. The trim removed 4 bases at V and 8 bases at J, leaving 8 bases unmatched. The CDR3 loop spans 15 amino acids. The CDR3 DNA follows: TGTGCCACCAGTGAAGGGACTAGCAATGTGTATGAGCAGTTCTTC. It specifies CATSEGTSNVYEQFF.

The V and J genes are TRBV5-8 and TRBJ2-1; no reliable D call. There are 14 residues in the CDR3. V was shortened by 1 base and J by 8 bases, with 13 bases between the two germline ends. The germline V gene has CDR1 SGHTS and CDR2 YDEGEE. The CDR3 reads CASSLLGARDEQFF. The CDR3 DNA is TGTGCCAGCAGCTTGTTGGGCGCCCGAGATGAGCAGTTCTTC.

The chain combines TRBV2 with TRBJ1-4, with D possibly matching TRBD1 (5 bases). The CDR3 extends over 15 amino acids. CDR1 and CDR2 (germline): SNHLY, FYNNEI. Trimming removed 0 bases at V and 7 bases at J, with 12 bases between. The CDR3 loop reads CASSEALGRGEKLFF. The CDR3 DNA reads TGTGCCAGCAGTGAAGCGCTGGGAAGGGGTGAAAAACTGTTTTTT.

The genes are TRBV19 and TRBJ2-1; D unresolved. The CDR3 runs 13 residues. V dropped 6 bases and J dropped 0 bases, with 6 bases sitting between them. Germline V gene sequence: CDR1 LNHDA, CDR2 SQIVND (reference sequence). The CDR3 loop is CASSPSSYNEQFF. In DNA, the CDR3 is TGTGCCAGTAGCCCGAGCTCCTACAATGAGCAGTTCTTC.

This clone was picked up one time. In DNA form, the CDR3 reads TGTGCCAGCAGCTTGGATGGGGTACGGCGGGATGGCTACACCTTC. Amino acid sequence: CASSLDGVRRDGYTF. The chain employs TRBV7-2 and TRBJ1-2; D ambiguous. The V and J ends lost 3 bases and 6 bases respectively, with 17 bases between them. This CDR3 region has 15 residues. CDR1 and CDR2 from the germline V gene are SGHTA and FQGNSA.